Presented here are 22 T cell receptor beta chains from one specimen sequenced in a study of OX40 agonist ivuxolimab in advanced cancers. The repertoire was sequenced with immunoSEQ multiplex PCR; TCRdb's copy has only in-frame clones and lacks some. The sample has 25,000 to 30,000 clones; less than 85% are singletons. Sequencing was performed on CD4+ or CD8+ T cells sorted from blood, taken in a trial of the OX40 agonist ivuxolimab. These receptor sequences come from an adult with an advanced solid tumor such as melanoma, head and neck, liver or kidney cancer.

The CDR3 loop is CASSILTGTGGYEQYF. CDR3 in DNA: TGTGCCAGCAGCATCTTAACCGGGACAGGGGGCTACGAGCAGTACTTC. V is TRBV11-3 and J is TRBJ2-7; the match to TRBD1 covers 11 bases. This CDR3 has 16 amino acids. Germline V gene lookup returns CDR1 SGHNT and CDR2 YENEEA. The V and J ends lost 5 bases and 3 bases, in that order; junction bases with no gene match: 9.

The chain uses TRBV7-3 and TRBJ2-4; 9 nucleotides agree with TRBD1. Germline V gene sequence: CDR1 SGHTA, CDR2 FQGTGA. CDR3 length: 14 residues. With V trimmed by 5 bases and J by 4 bases, 3 bases remained unmatched. Here the CDR3 reads CASSPGTGKNIQYF. The CDR3 coding sequence is TGTGCCAGCAGCCCGGGGACAGGGAAAAACATTCAGTACTTC.

The chain links TRBV27 to TRBJ1-1; D is perhaps TRBD1 (6 bases). Germline V lookup: CDR1 MNHEY, CDR2 SMNVEV (reference sequence). The CDR3 consists of 15 residues. V gave up 4 bases and J gave up 11 bases, with 23 bases separating them. CDR3 protein: CASSSDRDRTSAAFF. CDR3 nucleotides: TGTGCCAGCAGTTCCGATCGTGACAGGACCTCTGCGGCTTTCTTT.

V is TRBV5-1 and J is TRBJ1-1; D remains unclear. Between the trimmed V and J ends, which lost 2 bases and 5 bases, there was a span of 10 bases. This CDR3 is 13 amino acids long. The germline CDR1 and CDR2 sequences are SGHRS and YFSETQ. The CDR3 sequence is CASSLAGRTEAFF. Here the CDR3 DNA reads TGCGCCAGCAGCTTAGCGGGGAGGACTGAAGCTTTCTTT. Using reference TRBV5-1 and TRBJ1-1 for the parts outside the CDR3, the full variable domain is KAGVTQTPRYLIKTRGQQVTLSCSPISGHRSVSWYQQTPGQGLQFLFEYFSETQRNKGNFPGRFSGRQFSNSRSEMNVSTLELGDSALYLCASSLAGRTEAFFGQGTRLTVV.

The chain carries TRBV7-9 and TRBJ2-4, with D possibly being TRBD2 (6 bases). This CDR3 comprises 18 residues. CDR1 is SEHNR and CDR2 is FQNEAQ in the germline V gene (reference sequence). The V and J ends lost 4 bases and 1 base respectively, with 20 bases between them. This chain's CDR3 is CASSSGDVGGIAKNIQYF. In DNA form, the CDR3 reads TGTGCCAGCAGCTCTGGGGACGTAGGAGGGATCGCCAAAAACATTCAGTACTTC.

This chain joins TRBV11-2 and TRBJ2-1; 7 nucleotides align to TRBD2. Germline lookup yields CDR1 SGHAT and CDR2 FQNNGV. The CDR3 spans 17 residues. V lost 2 bases and J lost 4; bases outside the gene matches: 11. CDR3 sequence (DNA): TGTGCCAGCAGCTTACATTTTGGGCCCGGGAGGTACAATGAGCAGTTCTTC. Protein sequence: CASSLHFGPGRYNEQFF.

Only one count was recorded for this clone. The rearrangement links TRBV7-9 to TRBJ2-4; D remains ambiguous. There are 12 residues in the CDR3. V shed 1 base and J shed 8 bases, with 6 bases lying between them. Germline V gives CDR1 SEHNR, CDR2 FQNEAQ (reference sequence). As DNA, the CDR3 is TGTGCCAGCAGCTTAGGTGGGGACATTCAGTACTTC. Amino acid sequence: CASSLGGDIQYF.

The chain links TRBV4-1 to TRBJ2-7; TRBD1 is a possible D gene (5 bases). Germline CDR1 and CDR2: MGHRA and YSYEKL. The CDR3 runs to 13 residues. The V end lost 2 bases, the J end lost 3 bases, and 8 bases lay between the germline ends. The CDR3 DNA follows: TGCGCCAGCAGCCAAAACAGGTTCTACGAGCAGTACTTC. Protein sequence: CASSQNRFYEQYF.

The V gene is TRBV19, the J gene TRBJ1-4; 7 positions match TRBD1. J gave up 4 bases and V 2 bases, and 7 bases lay outside the gene matches. Germline V gene lookup returns CDR1 LNHDA and CDR2 SQIVND (reference sequence). The CDR3 covers 16 residues. Here the CDR3 reads CASSIILGQLNEKLFF. CDR3 DNA: TGTGCCAGTAGTATAATTCTGGGACAGCTTAATGAAAAACTGTTTTTT.

The rearrangement links TRBV5-4 to TRBJ2-1; no clear D. This CDR3 contains 11 residues. V was clipped by 9 bases and J by 9 bases, with 13 bases between them. The V gene's germline CDR1 is SGHNT and CDR2 YYREEE (reference sequence). This CDR3 is CATQTAIEQFF. CDR3 nucleotide sequence: TGTGCCACCCAAACCGCTATTGAGCAGTTCTTC.

This chain links TRBV5-6 with TRBJ2-1; TRBD2 agrees at 8 bases. The CDR3 has 16 residues. The J segment lost 4 bases and the V segment lost 0 bases, leaving 6 bases of the junction unmatched. Germline V gene lookup returns CDR1 SGHDT and CDR2 YYEEEE. CDR3 coding DNA: TGTGCCAGCAGCTTGGGGGTGGTAGCGGGATACAATGAGCAGTTCTTC. Translation: CASSLGVVAGYNEQFF.

The genes are TRBV13 and TRBJ2-7; TRBD1 aligns across 11 bases. The CDR3 runs to 18 residues. The V gene end was trimmed by 7 bases and the J gene end by 0 bases; junction bases not matched to a gene: 14. Germline values: CDR1 PRHDT, CDR2 FYEKMQ (reference sequence). CDR3 sequence: CASNKDRGQGPGSYEQYF. The CDR3 coding sequence is TGTGCCAGCAACAAGGACAGGGGGCAAGGTCCGGGCTCCTACGAGCAGTACTTC.

The chain recombines TRBV6-6 with TRBJ1-6; 8 positions match TRBD1. With 2 bases clipped from V and 8 bases from J, the junction kept 5 bases outside the gene matches. CDR3 length equals 15 residues. CDR1 is MNHNY, CDR2 SVGAGI, per germline (reference sequence). CDR3 in amino acids: CASSYPAGGDSPLHF. As DNA, the CDR3 is TGTGCCAGCAGTTACCCGGCAGGGGGCGATTCACCCCTCCACTTT.

V usage is TRBV6-5 and J usage is TRBJ2-1; 7 bases line up with TRBD2. V trimming: 7 bases; J trimming: 6 bases; junction bases outside the gene matches: 9. This CDR3 region has 14 residues. Per germline, CDR1 MNHEY and CDR2 SVGAGI. In DNA, the CDR3 is TGTGCCAGCAATGCGGGGGACTACATCAATGAGCAGTTCTTC. Translating it yields CASNAGDYINEQFF.

A few counts support this clone. The chain links TRBV13 to TRBJ2-7; D unclear. The length of the CDR3 is 15 residues. Trimming removed 5 bases at V and 2 bases at J, with 16 bases between. Germline CDR1 and CDR2: PRHDT and FYEKMQ (reference sequence). This CDR3 is CASSPPFAETYEQYF. The CDR3 DNA reads TGTGCCAGCAGCCCCCCGTTTGCGGAAACCTACGAGCAGTACTTC. Full variable domain (rest looked up from reference TRBV13 and TRBJ2-7): AAGVIQSPRHLIKEKRETATLKCYPIPRHDTVYWYQQGPGQDPQFLISFYEKMQSDKGSIPDRFSAQQFSDYHSELNMSSLELGDSALYFCASSPPFAETYEQYFGPGTRLTVT.

The V call is TRBV5-4, the J call TRBJ1-1; D is ambiguous. The germline CDR1 and CDR2 sequences are SGHNT and YYREEE (reference sequence). Trimming stripped 0 bases from V and 3 bases from J, with 12 bases between. The CDR3 totals 15 residues. Here the CDR3 reads CASSLGQRDYTEAFF. As DNA, the CDR3 is TGTGCCAGCAGCTTGGGACAAAGGGATTACACTGAAGCTTTCTTT.

V and J are TRBV7-9 and TRBJ2-7, with TRBD2 identical over 7 bases. The CDR3 is 16 residues long. Trimming removed 5 bases from V and 2 bases from J; junction bases left unmatched: 12. The germline CDR1 and CDR2 sequences are SEHNR and FQNEAQ (reference sequence). CDR3: CASSPKGGVMAYEQYF. CDR3 sequence (DNA): TGTGCCAGCAGCCCAAAGGGAGGGGTCATGGCCTACGAGCAGTACTTC. Filled out from reference TRBV7-9 and TRBJ2-7, the complete variable domain reads DTGVSQNPRHKITKRGQNVTFRCDPISEHNRLYWYRQTLGQGPEFLTYFQNEAQLEKSRLLSDRFSAERPKGSFSTLEIQRTEQGDSAMYLCASSPKGGVMAYEQYFGPGTRLTVT.

In regard to this clone: Other DNA sequences of this sample code for an identical CDR3. The V and J genes are TRBV5-5 and TRBJ1-1; a possible D gene is TRBD1 (6 bases). The CDR3 sequence is 13 residues long. Germline V gene data show CDR1 as SGHKS and CDR2 as YYEKEE (reference sequence). V lost 0 bases, J lost 4 bases, and 7 bases lay in between. In DNA form, the CDR3 reads TGTGCCAGCAGCTTGGAGGGGGGCACTGAAGCTTTCTTT. It translates to CASSLEGGTEAFF.

A word on this clone: A much larger clone lies one base from this, so it may be a read error. The chain links TRBV27 to TRBJ2-2, with D perhaps TRBD2 (5 bases). The CDR3 length is 15 residues. From germline, CDR1 is MNHEY and CDR2 SMNVEV (reference sequence). This CDR3 reads CANSLSIRGTGELFF. The CDR3 DNA sequence: TGTGCCAACAGTTTATCGATTCGGGGCACCGGGGAGCTGTTTTTT.

J is TRBJ1-2 and V is TRBV2, with TRBD1 identical over 8 bases. The CDR3 loop spans 15 amino acids. V gave up 7 bases and J gave up 1 base; unmatched junction bases: 8. Germline loops: CDR1 SNHLY, CDR2 FYNNEI. The DNA of the CDR3 is TGTGCCAGCACGGGACAGGCGATTTTTAACTATGGCTACACCTTC. Amino acids: CASTGQAIFNYGYTF.

This chain connects TRBV9 to TRBJ1-6; no definite D call. The CDR3 is 16 amino acids. V was cut by 0 bases and J by 8 bases, with 15 bases left in between. Germline CDR1 is SGDLS and CDR2 is YYNGEE. The DNA of the CDR3 is TGTGCCAGCAGCGTAGCGGCCCAACCCATGGATTCACCCCTCCACTTT. This gives the protein CASSVAAQPMDSPLHF.

This clone was recorded once. The J gene is TRBJ2-1, the V gene TRBV9, with 10 bases that match TRBD2. Germline V lookup: CDR1 SGDLS, CDR2 YYNGEE. V shed 4 bases, J shed 5 bases, and the junction held 15 bases outside the gene matches. The CDR3 covers 18 residues. CDR3 region: CASSPRASGSLLNNEQFF. The CDR3 bases are TGTGCCAGCAGCCCCCGGGCTAGCGGGAGTCTGTTGAACAATGAGCAGTTCTTC.